This TCR beta chain originates from a study of T cells in Graves' hyperthyroidism and ophthalmopathy. This clonotype came up a few times. Researchers took RNA transcripts and amplified the TCR beta CDR3 regions from them. In the first-round RT-PCR of the TCR CDR3, the HTBI primer set was used. TCRdb re-derived calls from the multiplex PCR reads in MiXCR, one entry per CDR3 protein. This table holds 300,000 to 450,000 distinct CDR3 sequences, approximately 25% found once. Patients were aged 18 to 65, had disease duration under 2 months, and had newly diagnosed hyperthyroidism. Those patients with uncontrolled infection, other autoimmune disease, pregnancy or lactation were excluded. The source of this sequence is a man between 45 and 60 years old with Graves' hyperthyroidism. Sequencing was performed on blood.

CDR3 sequence (DNA): TGCGCCAGCAGCCGTCGGACAGACACCGGGGAGCTGTTTTTT. It codes for CASSRRTDTGELFF. V gene TRBV5-1 combines with J gene TRBJ2-2; weak D call: TRBD1 (6 bases). From germline, CDR1 is SGHRS and CDR2 YFSETQ. This CDR3 has 14 residues. Trimming took 4 bases from V and 3 from J, leaving 10 bases between them.